A single TCR beta chain is shown here with its context. The CDR3 covers 14 residues. V lost 3 bases and J 4 bases, leaving 11 bases between the germline ends. Germline assignment: CDR1 SGDLS and CDR2 YYNGEE. These data are taken from a study of control samples from healthy donors and cancer patients. Assay used: immunoSEQ multiplex PCR; TCRdb lists only in-frame clones, some missing. The sample carries about 150,000 clones, roughly 94% recorded once. This chain uses TRBV9 with TRBJ1-3; D is undetermined. The receptor's source is a man aged 35-49 years in good health. Sequencing was performed on blood. Here the CDR3 DNA reads TGTGCCAGCAGCGGGGATTACAACGGAAACACCATATATTTT. Protein: CASSGDYNGNTIYF.